The next 5 T cell receptor beta chains were all read from a single sample in a study of cytomegalovirus exposure and HLA in healthy donors. Both 60 Vbeta primers and 13 Jbeta primers went into the PCR. Profiled with immunoSEQ multiplex PCR; TCRdb holds only in-frame clones, not every one. The sample lists almost 200,000 clones; 70% to 85% were seen once. The specimen sequenced was PBMCs. The receptor source for this set is a woman aged 30 to 39 in good health and CMV-seropositive.

J is TRBJ2-3 and V is TRBV10-3; 7 nucleotides agree with TRBD2. CDR1 and CDR2 (germline): ENHRY, SYGVKD. Germline trimming cut 6 bases from V and 0 bases from J; bases unmatched to any gene: 9. This CDR3 is 16 amino acids long. DNA of the CDR3: TGTGCCATCAGCGTTTTACTAGCGACTAGCACAGATACGCAGTATTTT. Residues: CAISVLLATSTDTQYF.

This rearrangement joins TRBV11-3 to TRBJ2-2, with 10 bases aligning to TRBD2. With V trimmed by 5 bases and J by 2 bases, 8 bases remained unmatched. The CDR3 sequence is 17 residues long. CDR1 and CDR2 (germline): SGHNT, YENEEA. The CDR3 sequence is CASSPRTSGANTGELFF. CDR3 sequence (DNA): TGTGCCAGCAGCCCGAGGACTAGCGGAGCCAACACCGGGGAGCTGTTTTTT.

This clone has more than one count but fewer than ten. In DNA form, the CDR3 reads TGTGCCAGTACCGGGACAGGGGGCCCAGATACGCAGTATTTT. Protein product: CASTGTGGPDTQYF. The genes are TRBV19 and TRBJ2-3; 12 bases are shared with TRBD1. The V gene end was trimmed by 7 bases and the J gene end by 4 bases; junction bases not matched to a gene: 3. Germline CDR1 LNHDA, CDR2 SQIVND (reference sequence). The CDR3 sequence is 14 residues long.

The chain couples TRBV11-3 to TRBJ1-1, with TRBD1 matching over 10 bases. From germline, CDR1 is SGHNT and CDR2 YENEEA. The CDR3 contains 14 residues. V lost 5 bases to trimming and J lost 4 bases; unmatched junction nucleotides: 4. The CDR3 DNA reads as TGTGCCAGCAGCCCCGGACAGGGGGTCACTGAAGCTTTCTTT. It is translated as CASSPGQGVTEAFF.

V and J are TRBV13 and TRBJ2-1; weak D call: TRBD2 (6 bases). V dropped 3 bases and J dropped 4 bases, with 10 bases sitting between them. The CDR3 is 14 amino acids. Germline lookup yields CDR1 PRHDT and CDR2 FYEKMQ (reference sequence). CDR3: CASSFAAGYNEQFF. The CDR3 nucleotides are TGTGCCAGCAGCTTTGCAGCGGGTTACAATGAGCAGTTCTTC. The variable domain in full, with the rest retrieved from reference TRBV13 and TRBJ2-1, is AAGVIQSPRHLIKEKRETATLKCYPIPRHDTVYWYQQGPGQDPQFLISFYEKMQSDKGSIPDRFSAQQFSDYHSELNMSSLELGDSALYFCASSFAAGYNEQFFGPGTRLTVL.